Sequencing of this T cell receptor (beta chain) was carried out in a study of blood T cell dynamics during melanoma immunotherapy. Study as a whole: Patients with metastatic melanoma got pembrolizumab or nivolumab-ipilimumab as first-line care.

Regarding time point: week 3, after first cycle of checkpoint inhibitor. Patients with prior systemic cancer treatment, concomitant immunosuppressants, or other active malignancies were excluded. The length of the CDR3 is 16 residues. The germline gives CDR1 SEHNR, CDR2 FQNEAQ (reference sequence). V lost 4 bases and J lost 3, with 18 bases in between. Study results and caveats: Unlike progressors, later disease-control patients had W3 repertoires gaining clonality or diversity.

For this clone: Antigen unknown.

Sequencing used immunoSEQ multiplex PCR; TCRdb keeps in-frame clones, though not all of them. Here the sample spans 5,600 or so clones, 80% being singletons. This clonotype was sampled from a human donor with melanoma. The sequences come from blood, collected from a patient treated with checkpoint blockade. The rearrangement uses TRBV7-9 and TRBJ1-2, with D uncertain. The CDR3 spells CASSYHADRAYYGYTF. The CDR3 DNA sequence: TGTGCCAGCAGCTATCACGCTGACCGCGCTTACTATGGCTACACCTTC.